One sample yielded the 16 T cell receptor beta chains listed below, sequenced in a study of T-cell reconstitution after alpha-beta-depleted transplantation in children. During its preparation, the TCRbeta library received unique molecular identifiers. TCRdb redid the calling of the PCR reads with MiXCR, one entry per CDR3 protein. The table shows about 160,000 distinct CDR3 sequences, with roughly 11% occurring only once. This material consisted of PBMCs, taken before TCRalphabeta/CD19-depleted stem cell transplant. Source of these receptors: a boy aged 2 to 9 with acute myeloid leukemia, due to receive a stem cell transplant.

The rearrangement joins TRBV7-9 to TRBJ2-2, with D perhaps being TRBD1 or TRBD2 (5 bases each). CDR1 and CDR2 from the germline V gene are SEHNR and FQNEAQ (reference sequence). Trimming removed 7 bases at V and 1 base at J, with 13 bases between. There are 15 residues in the CDR3. CDR3 residues: CASTTYGGNTGELFF. CDR3 in DNA: TGTGCCAGCACCACTTATGGGGGGAACACCGGGGAGCTGTTTTTT.

Many counts were recorded for this clonotype. V is TRBV7-2 and J is TRBJ1-4, with a possible D match to TRBD1 (5 bases). Trimming left V 5 bases short and J 8 bases short, with 21 bases between. This CDR3 region has 16 residues. Germline V gives CDR1 SGHTA, CDR2 FQGNSA. CDR3 in DNA: TGTGCCAGCAGCCTTACGGGACCTTCAACGGGGGAAAAACTGTTTTTT. Amino acid sequence: CASSLTGPSTGEKLFF.

This sequence joins TRBV4-1 and TRBJ2-1; 11 bases are shared with TRBD2. Trimming took 3 bases from V and 10 from J; bases not matched to a gene: 8. CDR1 and CDR2 from the germline V gene are MGHRA and YSYEKL. This CDR3 comprises 15 residues. DNA for the CDR3: TGCGCCAGCAGCCAGCCCGGGACTAGCGGCCAAGAGCAGTTCTTC. Translation gives CASSQPGTSGQEQFF.

The chain joins TRBV5-1 to TRBJ1-5; 7 bases align to TRBD1. The CDR3 loop spans 13 amino acids. Germline lookup yields CDR1 SGHRS and CDR2 YFSETQ. V trimming: 4 bases; J trimming: 6 bases; junction bases outside the gene matches: 4. Written as DNA, the CDR3 is TGCGCCAGCAGCGCCCGGACAGGTCAGCCCCAGCATTTT. As protein: CASSARTGQPQHF.

This clonotype has ten or more counts. The chain recombines TRBV4-1 with TRBJ1-5; D not resolved. V lost 4 bases to trimming and J lost 6 bases, with 10 bases between them. CDR3 length: 13 residues. The germline gives CDR1 MGHRA, CDR2 YSYEKL. The CDR3 spells CASSPGPGQPQHF. CDR3 DNA sequence: TGCGCCAGCAGCCCGGGCCCCGGTCAGCCCCAGCATTTT.

This clonotype was seen at least ten times. This rearrangement joins TRBV20-1 to TRBJ2-1; 16 nucleotides line up with TRBD2. V was clipped by 6 bases and J by 4 bases; unmatched bases: 6. Germline V CDR1 and CDR2: DFQATT, SNEGSKA (reference sequence). This CDR3 has 16 residues. The DNA of the CDR3 is TGCAGTGCGGGGACTAGCGGGAGGGCCTCGTACAATGAGCAGTTCTTC. As protein: CSAGTSGRASYNEQFF.

This clonotype was recorded at least ten times. V is TRBV20-1 and J is TRBJ1-2, with TRBD1 as a possible D gene (6 bases). Trimming stripped 4 bases from V and 3 bases from J, with 9 bases between. This CDR3 is 12 amino acids long. Germline V CDR1 and CDR2: DFQATT, SNEGSKA (reference sequence). The CDR3 loop is CSATTGHYGYTF. In DNA, the CDR3 is TGCAGTGCTACCACAGGGCACTATGGCTACACCTTC.

This clonotype has ten or more counts. The CDR3 nucleotides are TGCGCCAGCAGCCCCGGGCAGGCCAACAATGAGCAGTTCTTC. This translates into CASSPGQANNEQFF. The chain has TRBV5-1 and TRBJ2-1; D is uncertain. Deletions cut 4 bases from V and 5 bases from J, with 13 bases between. The V gene's germline CDR1 is SGHRS and CDR2 YFSETQ. This CDR3 has 14 amino acids. Using reference TRBV5-1 and TRBJ2-1 for the parts outside the CDR3, the full variable domain is KAGVTQTPRYLIKTRGQQVTLSCSPISGHRSVSWYQQTPGQGLQFLFEYFSETQRNKGNFPGRFSGRQFSNSRSEMNVSTLELGDSALYLCASSPGQANNEQFFGPGTRLTVL.

This clonotype came up many times. This chain connects TRBV6-4 to TRBJ2-1, with D tentatively TRBD1 (6 bases). The V gene's germline CDR1 is MRHNA and CDR2 SNTAGT. CDR3 length equals 16 residues. Between the trimmed V and J ends, which lost 0 bases and 9 bases, there was a span of 18 bases. The CDR3 loop is CASSDSENTGRGEQFF. The CDR3 coding sequence is TGTGCCAGCAGTGACTCGGAGAATACGGGCAGGGGTGAGCAGTTCTTC.

Many counts were recorded for this clonotype. The V gene is TRBV20-1, the J gene TRBJ2-1; D may be TRBD2 (8 bases). The germline CDR1 and CDR2 sequences are DFQATT and SNEGSKA (reference sequence). There are 16 residues in the CDR3. V lost 2 bases and J lost 10, with 24 bases in between. CDR3 bases: TGCAGTGCTAGATGGCCGGGAGGGCAGGCAGGGGGAGAGCAGTTCTTC. It is translated as CSARWPGGQAGGEQFF.

There are many counts of this clonotype. V and J are TRBV7-2 and TRBJ2-3; a possible D gene is TRBD2 (6 bases). CDR3 length equals 16 residues. With 5 bases removed from V and 9 bases from J, the gap between germline ends came to 24 bases. Germline CDR1 SGHTA, CDR2 FQGNSA. This chain's CDR3 is CASSISGTFPGGTQYF. For the CDR3, the DNA is TGTGCCAGCAGCATTTCCGGGACTTTTCCTGGAGGGACGCAGTATTTT.

A note on this clonotype: This may arise from a read error, as a much more abundant clone is one base away. The chain links TRBV5-6 to TRBJ2-1; D may be TRBD2 (6 bases). Trimming shortened V by 4 bases and J by 5 bases, and 13 bases separated the two germline ends. The V gene's germline CDR1 is SGHDT and CDR2 YYEEEE. The CDR3 consists of 14 residues. CDR3 protein: CASSVGLPHNEQFF. The DNA of the CDR3 is TGTGCCAGCAGCGTGGGACTTCCTCACAATGAGCAGTTCTTC.

This clonotype has at least ten counts. This sequence joins TRBV12-3 or TRBV12-4 and TRBJ1-1; 7 bases align to TRBD1. V lost 6 bases and J lost 0; bases outside the gene matches: 4. The CDR3 spans 14 residues. CDR3: CASRGGQVNTEAFF. The CDR3 region has the DNA TGTGCCAGCAGGGGAGGACAGGTGAACACTGAAGCTTTCTTT.

There are a few counts of this clonotype. This chain connects TRBV20-1 to TRBJ2-1; 7 nucleotides align to TRBD2. This CDR3 is built from 15 residues. The germline V gene encodes CDR1 DFQATT and CDR2 SNEGSKA (reference sequence). Germline trimming cut 5 bases from V and 6 bases from J; bases unmatched to any gene: 13. CDR3 nucleotides: TGCAGTGCTTACCTGGAACTAGCGCCTTCCAATGAGCAGTTCTTC. It yields the protein CSAYLELAPSNEQFF.

This clonotype has ten or more counts. This chain links TRBV20-1 with TRBJ1-1; possibly TRBD1 for D (6 bases). The CDR3 has 13 residues. Trimming took off 2 bases at V and 4 bases at J, with 11 bases between the two ends. The germline CDR1 and CDR2 sequences are DFQATT and SNEGSKA (reference sequence). The CDR3 sequence is CSARQGLATEAFF. Written as DNA, the CDR3 is TGCAGTGCTAGACAGGGGTTGGCCACTGAAGCTTTCTTT.

This clonotype was detected many times. The rearrangement uses TRBV28 and TRBJ2-1, with a possible D match to TRBD2 (5 bases). The germline V and J ends were trimmed by 7 bases and 4 bases, with 23 bases remaining between them. The CDR3 covers 17 residues. Germline V gives CDR1 MDHEN, CDR2 SYDVKM. The CDR3 reads CASTTRVAAVVYNEQFF. CDR3 in DNA: TGTGCCAGCACTACTCGGGTTGCAGCGGTTGTTTACAATGAGCAGTTCTTC.